The TCR beta chain under discussion was sequenced for a study of vaccination and CD4 T cells after COVID-19. About the study: By nasal swab PCR, the convalescent patients were SARS-CoV-2 positive, with about 10 mild cases and one severe. The convalescents included six males and four females, and among them two were Hispanic while seven were Caucasian. Overlapping SARS-CoV-2, HCoV-NL63, HCoV-OC43 and HCoV-229E spike peptides stimulated the cells.

The Oncomine TCR Beta short-read assay generated sequence data from the DNA of cultured CD4+ T cells. Using the QIAamp micro DNA kit, genomic DNA was extracted from the CD4+ T cells that had been cultured. TCRdb analysed the PCR reads with MiXCR anew, one entry per CDR3 protein. The sample lists 20,000 to 30,000 distinct CDR3 sequences; less than 50% were seen once. The treatment: roughly 11-day PBMC culture with coronavirus spike peptide pools or control peptides (ViraFEST assay). In this sample, this clonotype turned up a few times. Its antigen is as yet unknown. The source of this sequence is a human donor who had recovered from COVID-19. Sequenced input: CD4+ T cells from blood, cultured in vitro.

The CDR3 nucleotides read TGTGCCAGCACCCCGCGGACAGGCTTTGGGTCCTACGAGCAGTACTTC. It is translated as CASTPRTGFGSYEQYF. The V and J genes are TRBV6-1 and TRBJ2-7; TRBD1 matches at 7 bases. Germline lookup yields CDR1 MNHNS and CDR2 SASEGT. J lost 1 base, V lost 7 bases, and 13 bases had no gene match. The CDR3 has 16 amino acids.